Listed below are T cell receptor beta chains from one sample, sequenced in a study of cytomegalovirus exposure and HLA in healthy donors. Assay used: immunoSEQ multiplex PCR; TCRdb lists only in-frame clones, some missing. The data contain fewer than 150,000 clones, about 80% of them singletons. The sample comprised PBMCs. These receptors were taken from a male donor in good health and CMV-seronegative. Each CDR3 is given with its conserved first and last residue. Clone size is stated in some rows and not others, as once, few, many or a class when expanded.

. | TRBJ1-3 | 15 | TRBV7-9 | CASSESRRTGNTIYF
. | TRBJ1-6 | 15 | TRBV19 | CASSITGSGDSPLHF
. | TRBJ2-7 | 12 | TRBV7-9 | CASRGTAYEQYF
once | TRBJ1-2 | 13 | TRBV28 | CASSFRQGYGYTF
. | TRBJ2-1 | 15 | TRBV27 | CASSFLSGGGSEQFF
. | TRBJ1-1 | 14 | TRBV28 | CASRIDQANTEAFF
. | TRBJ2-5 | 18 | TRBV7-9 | CSSSSATSGGALDETQYF
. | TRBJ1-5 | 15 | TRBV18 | CASSPGGVGNQPQHF
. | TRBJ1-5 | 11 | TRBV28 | CASSSHQPQHF
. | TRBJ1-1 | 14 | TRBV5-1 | CASSLVAQNTEAFF